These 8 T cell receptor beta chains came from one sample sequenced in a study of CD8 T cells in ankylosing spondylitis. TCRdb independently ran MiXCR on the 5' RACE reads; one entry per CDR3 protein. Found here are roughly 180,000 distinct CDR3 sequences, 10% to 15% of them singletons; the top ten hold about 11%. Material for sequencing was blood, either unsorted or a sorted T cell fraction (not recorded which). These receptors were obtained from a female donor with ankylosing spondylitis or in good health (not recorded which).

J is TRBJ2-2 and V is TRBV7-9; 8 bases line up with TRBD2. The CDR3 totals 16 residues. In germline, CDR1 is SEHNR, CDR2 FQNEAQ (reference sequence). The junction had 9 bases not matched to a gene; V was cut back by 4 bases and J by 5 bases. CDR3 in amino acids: CASSSSGGRMTGELFF. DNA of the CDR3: TGTGCCAGCAGCTCATCGGGCGGGAGGATGACCGGGGAGCTGTTTTTT. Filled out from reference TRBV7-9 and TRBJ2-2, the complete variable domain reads DTGVSQNPRHKITKRGQNVTFRCDPISEHNRLYWYRQTLGQGPEFLTYFQNEAQLEKSRLLSDRFSAERPKGSFSTLEIQRTEQGDSAMYLCASSSSGGRMTGELFFGEGSRLTVL.

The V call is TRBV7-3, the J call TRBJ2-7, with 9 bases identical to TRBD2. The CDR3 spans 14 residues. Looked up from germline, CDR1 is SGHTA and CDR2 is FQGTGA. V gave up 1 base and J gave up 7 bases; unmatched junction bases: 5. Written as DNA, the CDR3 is TGTGCCAGCAGCTTAAGCGGGAGGGCCGAGGAGCAGTACTTC. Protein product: CASSLSGRAEEQYF.

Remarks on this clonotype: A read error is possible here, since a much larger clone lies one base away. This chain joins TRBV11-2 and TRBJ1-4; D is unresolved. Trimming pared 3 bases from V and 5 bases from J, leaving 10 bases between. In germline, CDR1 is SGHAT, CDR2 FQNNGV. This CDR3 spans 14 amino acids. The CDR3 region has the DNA TGTGCCAGCAGCTTTTGGCAGCGGAATGAAAAACTGTTTTTT. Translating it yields CASSFWQRNEKLFF.

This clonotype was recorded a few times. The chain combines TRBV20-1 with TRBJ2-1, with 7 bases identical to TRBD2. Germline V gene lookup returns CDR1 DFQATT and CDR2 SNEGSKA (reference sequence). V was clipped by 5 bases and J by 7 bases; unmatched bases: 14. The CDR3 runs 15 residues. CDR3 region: CSASQASGDKNEQFF. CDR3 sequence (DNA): TGCAGTGCTTCTCAAGCTAGCGGAGACAAGAATGAGCAGTTCTTC.

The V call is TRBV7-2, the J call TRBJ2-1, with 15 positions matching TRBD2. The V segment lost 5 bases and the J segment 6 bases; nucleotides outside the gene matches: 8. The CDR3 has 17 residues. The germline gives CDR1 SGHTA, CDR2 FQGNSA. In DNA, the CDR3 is TGTGCCAGCAGCACCCGGACTAGCGGGAGGGCCGTCAATGAGCAGTTCTTC. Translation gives CASSTRTSGRAVNEQFF.

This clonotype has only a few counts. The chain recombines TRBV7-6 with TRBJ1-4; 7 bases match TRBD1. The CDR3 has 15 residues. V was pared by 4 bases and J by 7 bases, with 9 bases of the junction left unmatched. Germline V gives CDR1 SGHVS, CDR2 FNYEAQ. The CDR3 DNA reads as TGTGCCAGCAGCTCGGGACAGATGGCAAGTGAAAAACTGTTTTTT. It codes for CASSSGQMASEKLFF.

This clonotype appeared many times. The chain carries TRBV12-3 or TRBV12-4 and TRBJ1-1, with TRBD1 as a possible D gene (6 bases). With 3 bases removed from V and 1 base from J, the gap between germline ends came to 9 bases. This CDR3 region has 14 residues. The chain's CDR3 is CASSFRGQNTEAFF. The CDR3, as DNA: TGTGCCAGCAGTTTTCGGGGGCAGAACACTGAAGCTTTCTTT.

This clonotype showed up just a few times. CDR3 in amino acids: CSARQSNGYTF. The CDR3 coding sequence is TGCAGCGCTCGGCAGTCAAACGGCTACACCTTC. J is TRBJ1-2 and V is TRBV29-1; D unresolved. Germline V gene sequence: CDR1 SQVTM, CDR2 ANQGSEA. V was shortened by 7 bases and J by 8 bases, with 14 bases between the two germline ends. The CDR3 spans 11 residues.